This T cell receptor (beta chain) was sequenced in a study of blood T cell repertoires in COVID-19. Study-level background: The United States, Italy and Spain provided the acute and convalescent COVID-19 samples.

Germline CDR1 and CDR2: PRHDT and FYEKMQ (reference sequence). After removal of 0 bases from V and 6 bases from J, the junction contained 7 bases not matched to a gene. The CDR3 totals 16 residues. Authors' methods: Amplified reference gene primers provided the basis for estimating nucleated cell counts. Generated by immunoSEQ multiplex PCR, the TCRdb table keeps only in-frame clones and is missing some. V, J and clone size are those of that table, while D and trimming were read from the DNA. The table shows 220,000 or so clones, with roughly 80% occurring only once. What was sequenced was peripheral blood. The clonotype originates from a woman between 65 and 79 years old with acute or convalescent COVID-19. The rearrangement uses TRBV13 and TRBJ2-1; 8 bases align to TRBD1. The CDR3 DNA reads as TGTGCCAGCAGCTTAGGAGACCAGGGGGCTTTCAATGAGCAGTTCTTC. Translating gives CASSLGDQGAFNEQFF.